A selection of T cell receptor beta chains follows, all from one sample in a study of T-cell memory formation after mild COVID-19. TCRdb passed the 5' RACE reads through MiXCR, listing each CDR3 protein once. The sample contains about 470,000 distinct CDR3 sequences, around 25% of which appear only once. Sequenced material: PBMCs or a T cell subset sorted from them (not recorded which). The receptors were sampled from an adult woman who had mild COVID-19 (a few samples of this study predate the infection). Cell type and time point are not known. CDR3s include the opening cysteine and the closing phenylalanine or tryptophan. The D gene is left open where the match is weak. Size tells how often a clone was seen (once, few, many) or the class of an expanded clone, and some rows leave it out.

abundance,j_gene,d_gene,v_gene,CDR3aa,CDR3nt
once,TRBJ1-4,NA,TRBV10-3,CAISLTGEKLFF,TGTGCCATCAGTTTGACTGGTGAAAAACTGTTTTTT
NA,TRBJ1-6,TRBD1,TRBV7-9,CASSLETGHYNSPLHF,TGTGCCAGCAGCTTGGAGACAGGGCACTATAATTCACCCCTCCACTTT
few,TRBJ1-5,NA,TRBV4-1,CASSGIAGTPQPQHF,TGCGCCAGCAGCGGAATAGCAGGCACCCCGCAGCCCCAGCATTTT
NA,TRBJ2-4,TRBD2,TRBV7-8,CASSSAAGGPKNIQYF,TGTGCCAGCAGCTCAGCTGCGGGGGGGCCCAAAAACATTCAGTACTTC
NA,TRBJ2-7,TRBD2,TRBV20-1,CSAWDIRTSGRAGYEQYF,TGCAGTGCTTGGGATATCCGGACTAGCGGGAGGGCCGGATACGAGCAGTACTTC
NA,TRBJ2-7,NA,TRBV6-2/TRBV6-3,CASSPVDRNYEQYF,TGTGCCAGCAGTCCGGTAGACAGGAACTACGAGCAGTACTTC
NA,TRBJ1-1,TRBD1,TRBV5-1,CASSFTGVLNTEAFF,TGCGCCAGCAGCTTCACAGGGGTTTTGAACACTGAAGCTTTCTTT
NA,TRBJ1-1,NA,TRBV3-2,CASSQSGFTDSEAFF,TGTGCCAGCAGCCAGAGTGGCTTCACTGACTCAGAAGCTTTCTTT
NA,TRBJ2-7,NA,TRBV2,CASRPDRPTYEQYF,TGTGCCAGCAGACCCGACAGGCCCACCTACGAGCAGTACTTC
few,TRBJ1-2,NA,TRBV7-2,CASRLATTSYYGYTF,TGTGCCAGCAGATTAGCCACCACCAGCTACTATGGCTACACCTTC
few,TRBJ1-5,TRBD1,TRBV12-3/TRBV12-4,CASSPNRGEAKQPQHF,TGTGCCAGCAGCCCGAACAGGGGGGAGGCGAAACAGCCCCAGCATTTT
NA,TRBJ2-7,NA,TRBV5-1,CASSLRLGGGQSSYEQYF,TGCGCCAGCAGCTTGCGCCTGGGAGGGGGCCAGAGCTCCTACGAGCAGTACTTC
many,TRBJ2-4,NA,TRBV25-1,CASSEAIPDSAKNIQYF,TGTGCCAGCAGTGAGGCCATCCCGGACAGCGCCAAAAACATTCAGTACTTC
few,TRBJ2-7,TRBD1,TRBV5-1,CASSYGTGGTTEQYF,TGCGCCAGCAGCTATGGGACAGGGGGGACGACCGAGCAGTACTTC
NA,TRBJ2-1,TRBD2,TRBV12-3/TRBV12-4,CASRSSGGYNEQFF,TGTGCCAGCAGATCTAGCGGGGGATACAATGAGCAGTTCTTC
NA,TRBJ2-1,TRBD2,TRBV19,CASRLAGAAEQFF,TGTGCCAGTAGGCTAGCGGGAGCTGCCGAGCAGTTCTTC
few,TRBJ2-1,TRBD2,TRBV20-1,CSASTTSVSYNEQFF,TGCAGTGCTTCTACGACTAGCGTCTCCTACAATGAGCAGTTCTTC
NA,TRBJ1-1,NA,TRBV7-9,CASSFPAGGTEAFF,TGTGCCAGCAGCTTTCCGGCAGGCGGCACTGAAGCTTTCTTT
NA,TRBJ2-6,NA,TRBV24-1,CATSDPGRDSGANVLTF,TGTGCCACCAGTGATCCCGGACGGGACTCTGGGGCCAACGTCCTGACTTTC
NA,TRBJ1-1,TRBD1,TRBV12-3/TRBV12-4,CASRPQGFAEAFF,TGTGCCAGCAGGCCACAGGGGTTCGCTGAAGCTTTCTTT
NA,TRBJ1-1,TRBD1,TRBV24-1,CATSDFDRDNGDTEAFF,TGTGCCACCAGTGATTTCGACAGGGATAATGGGGACACTGAAGCTTTCTTT
NA,TRBJ2-1,TRBD2,TRBV10-3,CATRAASGSSYNEQFF,TGTGCCACCAGGGCGGCTAGCGGGAGCTCCTACAATGAGCAGTTCTTC
NA,TRBJ2-7,NA,TRBV12-3/TRBV12-4,CASSLRQEYEQYF,TGTGCCAGCAGTTTACGGCAGGAATACGAGCAGTACTTC
NA,TRBJ1-5,NA,TRBV24-1,CATSEGVNQPQHF,TGTGCCACCAGTGAGGGGGTCAATCAGCCCCAGCATTTT
NA,TRBJ2-7,NA,TRBV3-1,CASSPRWAAYEQYF,TGTGCCAGCAGCCCCAGGTGGGCTGCCTACGAGCAGTACTTC
few,TRBJ2-6,TRBD1,TRBV7-3,CASSLAGGTGANVLTF,TGTGCCAGCAGCTTAGCAGGGGGCACTGGGGCCAACGTCCTGACTTTC
few,TRBJ2-5,TRBD2,TRBV4-3,CASSHAGGGVAGGETQYF,TGCGCCAGCAGCCACGCCGGAGGCGGAGTAGCGGGAGGAGAGACCCAGTACTTC
few,TRBJ2-1,TRBD2,TRBV19,CASMAAGVIRDNEQFF,TGTGCCAGTATGGCAGCGGGAGTAATTAGGGACAATGAGCAGTTCTTC
many,TRBJ2-3,NA,TRBV4-1,CASSQTAVFTDTQYF,TGCGCCAGCAGCCAGACAGCAGTTTTTACAGATACGCAGTATTTT
NA,TRBJ2-7,NA,TRBV12-3/TRBV12-4,CASSYPGRSYEQYF,TGTGCCAGCAGTTACCCAGGACGGTCTTACGAGCAGTACTTC
NA,TRBJ2-2,TRBD2,TRBV9,CASSVSKRGNTGELFF,TGTGCCAGCAGCGTGAGTAAGCGGGGGAACACCGGGGAGCTGTTTTTT
few,TRBJ2-1,NA,TRBV12-3/TRBV12-4,CASSSTYANEQFF,TGTGCCAGCAGTTCGACTTACGCAAATGAGCAGTTCTTC
NA,TRBJ1-5,NA,TRBV12-3/TRBV12-4,CASRSGTDNQPQHF,TGTGCCAGCAGATCCGGGACGGATAATCAGCCCCAGCATTTT
NA,TRBJ2-2,NA,TRBV12-3/TRBV12-4,CASFNGELFF,TGTGCCAGCTTTAACGGGGAGCTGTTTTTT
NA,TRBJ2-2,NA,TRBV30,CAWMGNTGELFF,TGTGCCTGGATGGGCAACACCGGGGAGCTGTTTTTT
NA,TRBJ2-5,NA,TRBV12-3/TRBV12-4,CASSWARGETQYF,TGTGCCAGCAGTTGGGCCAGAGGGGAGACCCAGTACTTC
many,TRBJ2-2,TRBD1,TRBV5-1,CASSPGTGNTGELFF,TGTGCCAGCAGCCCCGGGACAGGGAACACCGGGGAGCTGTTTTTT
NA,TRBJ1-1,TRBD1,TRBV4-1,CASSKGQGGDTEAFF,TGCGCCAGCAGTAAAGGACAGGGGGGGGACACTGAAGCTTTCTTT
NA,TRBJ1-2,TRBD1,TRBV7-8,CASSLGFNRGPLRYTF,TGTGCCAGCAGCTTAGGGTTTAACAGGGGGCCTTTGAGGTACACCTTC
NA,TRBJ2-3,TRBD1,TRBV18,CASSPPGQGTDTQYF,TGTGCCAGCTCACCACCGGGACAGGGCACAGATACGCAGTATTTT
NA,TRBJ1-5,NA,TRBV6-2/TRBV6-3,CASSYREYQPQHF,TGTGCCAGCAGTTACAGGGAGTATCAGCCCCAGCATTTT
NA,TRBJ1-3,TRBD1,TRBV5-1,CASSMTGAGNTIYF,TGCGCCAGCAGCATGACAGGGGCTGGAAACACCATATATTTT
many,TRBJ2-7,TRBD1,TRBV29-1,CSVEWQGDEQYF,TGCAGCGTTGAATGGCAGGGGGACGAGCAGTACTTC
few,TRBJ1-1,NA,TRBV20-1,CSALLRRRENTEAFF,TGCAGTGCCTTACTTCGACGCCGAGAAAACACTGAAGCTTTCTTT
NA,TRBJ2-3,NA,TRBV9,CASSVVEHHTDTQYF,TGTGCCAGCAGCGTAGTAGAACACCACACAGATACGCAGTATTTT
NA,TRBJ2-1,NA,TRBV12-3/TRBV12-4,CASRPGQGGNEQFF,TGTGCCAGCAGACCTGGACAGGGAGGGAATGAGCAGTTCTTC
few,TRBJ2-2,TRBD2,TRBV4-1,CASSQTPASGNTGELFF,TGCGCCAGCAGCCAGACCCCGGCTAGCGGAAACACCGGGGAGCTGTTTTTT
NA,TRBJ1-5,NA,TRBV6-2/TRBV6-3,CASRDRNQPQHF,TGTGCCAGCAGAGACAGAAATCAGCCCCAGCATTTT
few,TRBJ1-2,NA,TRBV4-2,CASSQDRNGVYGYTF,TGTGCCAGCAGCCAAGATAGGAACGGCGTCTATGGCTACACCTTC
many,TRBJ1-4,NA,TRBV7-2,CASSLEWGSGEKLFF,TGTGCCAGCAGCTTAGAATGGGGATCAGGTGAAAAACTGTTTTTT
few,TRBJ2-7,TRBD2,TRBV5-1,CASNKGGTSGAYEQYF,TGCGCCAGCAACAAAGGTGGGACTAGCGGCGCCTACGAGCAGTACTTC